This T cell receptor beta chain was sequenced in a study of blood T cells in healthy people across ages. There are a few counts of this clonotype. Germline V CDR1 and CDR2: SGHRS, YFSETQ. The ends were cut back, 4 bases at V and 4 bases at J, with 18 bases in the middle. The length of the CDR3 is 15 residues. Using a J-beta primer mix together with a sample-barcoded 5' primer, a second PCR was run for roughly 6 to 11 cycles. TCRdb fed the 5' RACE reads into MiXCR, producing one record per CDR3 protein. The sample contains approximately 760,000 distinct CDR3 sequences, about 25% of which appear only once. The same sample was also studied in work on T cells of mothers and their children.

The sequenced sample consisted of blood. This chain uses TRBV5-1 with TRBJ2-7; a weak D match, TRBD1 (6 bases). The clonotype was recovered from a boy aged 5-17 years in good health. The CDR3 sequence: CASSLGTGTRYEQYF. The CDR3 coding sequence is TGCGCCAGCAGCCTGGGGACCGGGACAAGGTACGAGCAGTACTTC.